These 20 T cell receptor beta chains came from one sample sequenced in a study of OX40 agonist ivuxolimab in advanced cancers. The protocol was immunoSEQ multiplex PCR, while the TCRdb copy is restricted to in-frame clones and leaves out a portion. The table lists tens of thousands of clones, about 84% of them singletons. The sample here was CD4+ or CD8+ T cells sorted from blood, taken in a trial of the OX40 agonist ivuxolimab. The receptors stem from an adult with an advanced solid tumor such as melanoma, head and neck, liver or kidney cancer.

This chain joins TRBV6-5 and TRBJ1-1; D is unresolved. Per germline, CDR1 MNHEY and CDR2 SVGAGI. The V gene lost 5 bases and the J gene lost 11 bases, with 9 bases spanning the gap. This CDR3 spans 10 amino acids. CDR3 protein: CASSGWPAFF. CDR3 nucleotides: TGTGCCAGCAGTGGGTGGCCGGCTTTCTTT.

The chain links TRBV5-4 to TRBJ1-4; TRBD1 matches 7 bases. Looked up from germline, CDR1 is SGHNT and CDR2 is YYREEE (reference sequence). With 4 bases clipped from V and 4 bases from J, the junction kept 7 bases outside the gene matches. This CDR3 is 15 amino acids long. The CDR3 is CASSPTTGINEKLFF. The CDR3 coding sequence is TGTGCCAGCAGCCCTACGACAGGGATTAATGAAAAACTGTTTTTT. The whole variable domain, remainder taken from reference TRBV5-4 and TRBJ1-4, is ETGVTQSPTHLIKTRGQQVTLRCSSQSGHNTVSWYQQALGQGPQFIFQYYREEENGRGNFPPRFSGLQFPNYSSELNVNALELDDSALYLCASSPTTGINEKLFFGSGTQLSVL.

The CDR3: CASILSYEQYF. CDR3 sequence (DNA): TGTGCCAGCATTTTGTCCTACGAGCAGTACTTC. The chain employs TRBV2 and TRBJ2-7; D remains ambiguous. The CDR3 is 11 amino acids. Germline values: CDR1 SNHLY, CDR2 FYNNEI. V lost 7 bases and J 1 base, leaving 5 bases between the germline ends.

This clone appeared a few times. The V and J genes are TRBV30 and TRBJ2-3; 8 nucleotides line up with TRBD1. The trim removed 2 bases at V and 1 base at J, leaving 5 bases unmatched. Germline CDR1 is GTSNPN and CDR2 is SVGIG (reference sequence). The CDR3 totals 15 residues. CDR3 protein: CAWSYVGQGTDTQYF. In nucleotides, the CDR3 is TGTGCCTGGAGTTATGTGGGACAGGGCACAGATACGCAGTATTTT.

This chain uses TRBV18 with TRBJ1-5, with 12 bases lining up with TRBD1. Germline values: CDR1 KGHSH, CDR2 LQKENI. J lost 5 bases, V lost 2 bases, and 4 bases had no gene match. This CDR3 has 16 residues. The CDR3 bases are TGTGCCAGCTCACCAGGGACAGGGGGCGGATATCAGCCCCAGCATTTT. Protein: CASSPGTGGGYQPQHF.

This chain links TRBV5-1 with TRBJ2-5; TRBD1 matches 8 bases. J lost 5 bases, V lost 2 bases, and 8 bases had no gene match. This CDR3 spans 15 amino acids. Germline assignment: CDR1 SGHRS and CDR2 YFSETQ. The CDR3 region is CASSFDRGLGETQYF. CDR3 nucleotide sequence: TGCGCCAGCAGCTTTGACAGGGGCTTAGGGGAGACCCAGTACTTC.

This chain links TRBV2 with TRBJ2-7; maybe TRBD2 (6 bases). Germline CDR1 and CDR2: SNHLY and FYNNEI. Trimming stripped 7 bases from V and 0 bases from J, with 13 bases between. The CDR3 spans 14 residues. The CDR3 DNA reads TGTGCCAGCAAGAAGGAGGGAAGCTCCTACGAGCAGTACTTC. The encoded protein is CASKKEGSSYEQYF. Drawing the rest from reference TRBV2 and TRBJ2-7, the complete variable domain is EPEVTQTPSHQVTQMGQEVILRCVPISNHLYFYWYRQILGQKVEFLVSFYNNEISEKSEIFDDQFSVERPDGSNFTLKIRSTKLEDSAMYFCASKKEGSSYEQYFGPGTRLTVT.

This chain links TRBV7-9 with TRBJ1-2, with 7 bases lining up with TRBD1. Per germline, CDR1 SEHNR and CDR2 FQNEAQ (reference sequence). CDR3 length: 14 amino acids. The ends lost 5 bases at V and 4 bases at J; junction bases unmatched: 7. As DNA, the CDR3 is TGTGCCAGCAGCCCTGGACAGGTCAGCTATGGCTACACCTTC. Translation gives CASSPGQVSYGYTF.

V usage is TRBV6-1 and J usage is TRBJ1-5; TRBD1 is a possible D gene (5 bases). Trimming took off 7 bases at V and 4 bases at J, with 8 bases between the two ends. The CDR3 is 12 amino acids. CDR1 and CDR2 from the germline V gene are MNHNS and SASEGT. CDR3 nucleotide sequence: TGTGCCAGCAATCGGGGGAATCAGCCCCAGCATTTT. Translated: CASNRGNQPQHF.

The chain employs TRBV30 and TRBJ2-7; TRBD1 agrees at 9 bases. CDR1 GTSNPN and CDR2 SVGIG come from the germline V gene (reference sequence). The V gene end was trimmed by 5 bases and the J gene end by 0 bases; junction bases not matched to a gene: 5. The CDR3 consists of 14 residues. Here the CDR3 DNA reads TGTGCCTGGGGCGACAGGGGGGACTCCTACGAGCAGTACTTC. Translated: CAWGDRGDSYEQYF.

With regard to this clone: A much larger clone lies a single base off, so this may be a read error. The chain joins TRBV9 to TRBJ2-1; D call uncertain. This CDR3 has 14 amino acids. CDR1 and CDR2 (germline): SGDLS, YYNGEE. In DNA form, the CDR3 reads TGTGCCGGCAGCCCCCGGTTTCTCGACAATGAGCAGTTCTTC. This translates into CAGSPRFLDNEQFF. Filled out from reference TRBV9 and TRBJ2-1, the complete variable domain reads DSGVTQTPKHLITATGQRVTLRCSPRSGDLSVYWYQQSLDQGLQFLIQYYNGEERAKGNILERFSAQQFPDLHSELNLSSLELGDSALYFCAGSPRFLDNEQFFGPGTRLTVL.

The sample holds a few counts of this clone. V and J are TRBV11-2 and TRBJ2-7; D gene unclear. Germline CDR1 reads SGHAT; CDR2 reads FQNNGV. This CDR3 is built from 11 residues. The V and J ends lost 5 bases and 5 bases respectively, with 7 bases between them. The chain's CDR3 is CASSQGHEQYF. The CDR3 nucleotides are TGTGCCAGCAGCCAAGGCCACGAGCAGTACTTC.

About this clone itself: This sample also contains other DNA sequences that code for the same CDR3. The V call is TRBV28, the J call TRBJ2-5, with D tentatively TRBD1 (5 bases). V lost 3 bases and J 3 bases, leaving 11 bases between the germline ends. The length of the CDR3 is 14 residues. Per germline, CDR1 MDHEN and CDR2 SYDVKM. The CDR3 sequence: CASSFRGTEETQYF. The CDR3, as DNA: TGTGCCAGCAGTTTTAGGGGAACCGAAGAGACCCAGTACTTC.

The rearrangement uses TRBV5-1 and TRBJ2-5; D may be TRBD2 (5 bases). CDR3 length: 15 amino acids. Per germline, CDR1 SGHRS and CDR2 YFSETQ. The germline V and J ends were trimmed by 3 bases and 5 bases, with 17 bases remaining between them. The CDR3 sequence is CASSSDGPRRETQYF. The CDR3 DNA follows: TGCGCCAGCAGCTCGGACGGCCCTCGGAGGGAGACCCAGTACTTC.

The genes are TRBV6-1 and TRBJ2-7, with 9 bases that match TRBD1. Germline-derived CDR1 and CDR2 are MNHNS and SASEGT. The CDR3 is 19 residues long. The ends lost 1 base at V and 2 bases at J; junction bases unmatched: 15. The CDR3, as DNA: TGTGCCAGCAGTGAAGAGGGACAGGGATACTCACTCCCTCCCTACGAGCAGTACTTC. This sequence encodes CASSEEGQGYSLPPYEQYF.

The chain recombines TRBV27 with TRBJ1-1; 9 positions match TRBD1. After removal of 5 bases from V and 7 bases from J, the junction contained 5 bases not matched to a gene. Germline CDR1 reads MNHEY; CDR2 reads SMNVEV (reference sequence). CDR3 length: 13 residues. CDR3 region: CASSVQGADEAFF. CDR3 DNA sequence: TGTGCCAGCAGTGTACAGGGGGCGGATGAAGCTTTCTTT.

This CDR3 is CASTYPGSGYTF. As DNA, the CDR3 is TGTGCCAGCACCTACCCAGGGTCCGGCTACACCTTC. V gene TRBV6-6 combines with J gene TRBJ1-2; tentatively, D is TRBD1 (5 bases). This CDR3 has 12 residues. Germline CDR1 reads MNHNY; CDR2 reads SVGAGI (reference sequence). V gave up 7 bases and J gave up 8 bases, with 14 bases separating them.

This clone was counted a few times. V is TRBV28 and J is TRBJ2-7; D gene ambiguous. The CDR3 spans 15 residues. Germline V gene sequence: CDR1 MDHEN, CDR2 SYDVKM. V was clipped by 5 bases and J by 1 base, with 15 bases between them. The CDR3 DNA is TGTGCCAGCAGTGCCTCGCACATTTTATCCTACGAGCAGTACTTC. This translates into CASSASHILSYEQYF.

This clone was observed a handful of times. V and J are TRBV4-1 and TRBJ1-3; TRBD1 agrees at 8 bases. Germline-derived CDR1 and CDR2 are MGHRA and YSYEKL. J gave up 3 bases and V 1 base, and 11 bases lay outside the gene matches. This CDR3 is built from 18 residues. CDR3 DNA sequence: TGCGCCAGCAGCCAAGGGGGCAGGGGGCGGTTAAATGGAAACACCATATATTTT. Translated, it gives CASSQGGRGRLNGNTIYF.

This rearrangement joins TRBV19 to TRBJ1-5, with 7 bases fitting TRBD1. Germline CDR1 and CDR2: LNHDA and SQIVND (reference sequence). This CDR3 has 15 residues. Trimming removed 3 bases from V and 6 bases from J; junction bases left unmatched: 8. The CDR3 spells CASSMVGGSGQPQHF. DNA for the CDR3: TGTGCCAGTAGTATGGTAGGGGGCAGTGGTCAGCCCCAGCATTTT. The variable domain in full, completed from reference TRBV19 and TRBJ1-5, reads DGGITQSPKYLFRKEGQNVTLSCEQNLNHDAMYWYRQDPGQGLRLIYYSQIVNDFQKGDIAEGYSVSREKKESFPLTVTSAQKNPTAFYLCASSMVGGSGQPQHFGDGTRLSIL.